Described below is a single TCR beta chain sequence and its context. Germline assignment: CDR1 LNHDA and CDR2 SQIVND (reference sequence). The trim removed 1 base at V and 2 bases at J, leaving 6 bases unmatched. The CDR3 contains 16 residues. The sample comes from a study of blood T cell repertoires in COVID-19. The authors' processing: Reference gene primer amplification in the assay estimated nucleated cell counts. Clones were sequenced by immunoSEQ multiplex PCR, and TCRdb holds only the in-frame ones, with some missing. D and trimming come from the DNA, and the V and J calls and clone size come from that table. The top ten hold approximately 4.8% of the sample, which has roughly 230,000 clones, about 80% seen once.

The clonotype was recovered from a man between 45 and 60 years old with active or convalescent COVID-19. The rearrangement links TRBV19 to TRBJ2-5; 8 nucleotides match TRBD1. The source material was peripheral blood. The CDR3 loop is CASSIGGTGAQETQYF. The CDR3 DNA reads as TGTGCCAGTAGTATAGGGGGGACAGGAGCTCAAGAGACCCAGTACTTC.